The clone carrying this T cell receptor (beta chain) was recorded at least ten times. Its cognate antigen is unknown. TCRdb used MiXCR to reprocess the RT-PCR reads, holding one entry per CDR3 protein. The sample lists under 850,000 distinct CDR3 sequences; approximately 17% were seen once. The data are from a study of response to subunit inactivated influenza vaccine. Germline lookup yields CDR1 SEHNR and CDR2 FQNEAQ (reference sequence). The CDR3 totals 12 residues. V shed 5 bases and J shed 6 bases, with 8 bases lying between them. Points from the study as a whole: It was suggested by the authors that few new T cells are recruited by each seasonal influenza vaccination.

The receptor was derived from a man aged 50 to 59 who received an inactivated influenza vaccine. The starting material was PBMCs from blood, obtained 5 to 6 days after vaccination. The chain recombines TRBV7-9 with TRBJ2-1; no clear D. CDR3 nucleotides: TGTGCCAGCAGCCTGACACTCAATGAGCAGTTCTTC. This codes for CASSLTLNEQFF. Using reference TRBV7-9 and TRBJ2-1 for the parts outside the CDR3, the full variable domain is DTGVSQNPRHKITKRGQNVTFRCDPISEHNRLYWYRQTLGQGPEFLTYFQNEAQLEKSRLLSDRFSAERPKGSFSTLEIQRTEQGDSAMYLCASSLTLNEQFFGPGTRLTVL.